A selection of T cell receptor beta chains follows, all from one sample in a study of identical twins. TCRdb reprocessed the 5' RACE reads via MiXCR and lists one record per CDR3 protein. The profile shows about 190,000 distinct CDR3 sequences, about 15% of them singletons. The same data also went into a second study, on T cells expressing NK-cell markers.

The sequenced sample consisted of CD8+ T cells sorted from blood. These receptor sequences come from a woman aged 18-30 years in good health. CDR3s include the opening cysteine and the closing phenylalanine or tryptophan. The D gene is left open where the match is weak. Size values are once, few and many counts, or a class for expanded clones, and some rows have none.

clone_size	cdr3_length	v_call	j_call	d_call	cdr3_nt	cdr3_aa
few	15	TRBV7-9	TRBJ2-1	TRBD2	TGTGCCAGCAGGACCCTGGTGCTAGCGGACAATGAGCAGTTCTTC	CASRTLVLADNEQFF
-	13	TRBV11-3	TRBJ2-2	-	TGTGCCAGCAGCTTACGGCACACCGGGGAGCTGTTTTTT	CASSLRHTGELFF
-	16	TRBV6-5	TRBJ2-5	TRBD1	TGTGCCAGCAGTTCCCCCGAACAGGGGCTCCAAGAGACCCAGTACTTC	CASSSPEQGLQETQYF
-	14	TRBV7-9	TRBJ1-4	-	TGTGCCAGCAGCTTAGGGACGGTTTACGAAAAACTGTTTTTT	CASSLGTVYEKLFF
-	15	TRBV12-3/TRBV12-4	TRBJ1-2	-	TGTGCCAGCAGTTTCCCCCCAGGGACTGGCGGTGGCTACACCTTC	CASSFPPGTGGGYTF
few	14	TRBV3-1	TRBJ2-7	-	TGTGCCAGCAGCCCGTTCAACAGGGCCGACGAGCAGTACTTC	CASSPFNRADEQYF
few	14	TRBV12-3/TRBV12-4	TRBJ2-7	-	TGTGCCAGCAGTTTAGGGTCGGGGCCCTTCGAGCAGTACTTC	CASSLGSGPFEQYF
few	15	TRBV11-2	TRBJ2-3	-	TGTGCCAGCAGCTTAGGTCCCGGGAATCCAGATACGCAGTATTTT	CASSLGPGNPDTQYF
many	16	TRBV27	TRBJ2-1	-	TGTGCCAGCAGCTTCCTCAGCAGCGGACCCTTCGATGAGCAGTTCTTC	CASSFLSSGPFDEQFF
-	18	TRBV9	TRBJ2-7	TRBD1	TGTGCCAGCAGCGCTACCCCGACATTACAGGGGGTTAGCTACGAGCAGTACTTC	CASSATPTLQGVSYEQYF
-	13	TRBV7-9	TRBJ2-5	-	TGTGCCAGCAGCTCGGCTAGCCGGGGGACCCAGTACTTC	CASSSASRGTQYF
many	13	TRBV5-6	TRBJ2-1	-	TGTGCCAGCAGCTTGGGTACCGGGAATGAGCAGTTCTTC	CASSLGTGNEQFF
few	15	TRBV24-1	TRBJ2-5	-	TGTGCCACCAGTGAACAAGAGGGAGGACAAGAGACCCAGTACTTC	CATSEQEGGQETQYF
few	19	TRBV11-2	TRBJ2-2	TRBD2	TGTGCCAGCAGCTCACTGGGACTAGCGGGAGACAGGGTCACCGGGGAGCTGTTTTTT	CASSSLGLAGDRVTGELFF
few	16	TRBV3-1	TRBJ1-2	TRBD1	TGTGCCAGCAGACCCGGACAGGGTGTCACTCTATTTGGCTACACCTTC	CASRPGQGVTLFGYTF
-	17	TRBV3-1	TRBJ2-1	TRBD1	TGTGCCAGCAGCCATGCCGGGACAGACATACTCTACAATGAGCAGTTCTTC	CASSHAGTDILYNEQFF
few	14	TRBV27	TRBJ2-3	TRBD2	TGTGCCAGCAGTTTAGAGCCTAGCGGGGATACGCAGTATTTT	CASSLEPSGDTQYF
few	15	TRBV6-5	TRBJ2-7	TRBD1	TGTGCCAGCAGTTACTGGTCGGGACAGGGGTACGAGCAGTACTTC	CASSYWSGQGYEQYF
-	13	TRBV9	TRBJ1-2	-	TGTGCCAGCAGGCCAACAGGGTACTATGGCTACACCTTC	CASRPTGYYGYTF
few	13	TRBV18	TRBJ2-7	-	TGTGCCAGCTCACCAGCAGACACCTACGAGCAGTACTTC	CASSPADTYEQYF
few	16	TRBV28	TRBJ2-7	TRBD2	TGTGCCAGCATCTCTGGGCGGGCTAGCGGGGTCTACGAGCAGTACTTC	CASISGRASGVYEQYF
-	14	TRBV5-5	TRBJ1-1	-	TGTGCCAGCAGCTGGGTTCGGGTTAACACTGAAGCTTTCTTT	CASSWVRVNTEAFF
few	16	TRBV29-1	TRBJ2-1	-	TGCAGCGTTGCAGGATCCCTGACGGGCGCCAACAATGAGCAGTTCTTC	CSVAGSLTGANNEQFF
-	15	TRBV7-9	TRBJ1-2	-	TGTGCCAGCAGCATAACCACGAGGGGATCGAATGGCTACACCTTC	CASSITTRGSNGYTF
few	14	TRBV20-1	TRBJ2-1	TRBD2	TGCAGTGCTAGAGCCCCCCCAGCGGGAAATGAGCAGTTCTTC	CSARAPPAGNEQFF
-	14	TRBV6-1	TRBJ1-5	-	TGTGCCAGCAGGAGCGGGGGGGTCAATCAGCCCCAGCATTTT	CASRSGGVNQPQHF